Listed below are T cell receptor beta chains from one sample, sequenced in a study of blood T cell repertoires in COVID-19. TCRdb keeps only in-frame clones here, not all; method: immunoSEQ multiplex PCR. The profile covers roughly 220,000 clones, with around 82% appearing a single time and 4.5% to 7% taken by the ten largest. Sequenced: peripheral blood. The receptor set was obtained from a woman between 70 and 85 years old with acute or convalescent COVID-19. Both conserved end residues are part of each CDR3. Each record gives: J gene, V gene, CDR3 protein.

>TRBJ2-3|TRBV7-3
CASSFRAGATDTQYF
>TRBJ2-5|TRBV10-2
CASSLQGAETQYF
>TRBJ2-2|TRBV18
CASSQLAEWTGELFF
>TRBJ2-5|TRBV14
CASRPLLESGTQYF
>TRBJ2-7|TRBV27
CASSFQRDVGEQYF
>TRBJ1-3|TRBV30
CAWRPAGRNTIYF
>TRBJ2-1|TRBV12-1
CASSFIGLAGGWEFENEQFF
>TRBJ1-1|TRBV18
CASSPGATEAFF
>TRBJ2-7|TRBV19
CASSMAQGYEQYF
>TRBJ2-1|TRBV7-3
CASAANRLADNEQFF
>TRBJ2-2|TRBV5-1
CASSFPIQGLNTGELFF
>TRBJ2-1|TRBV30
CASYRGPYNEQFF
>TRBJ2-3|TRBV7-3
CASSPSTLDTQYF
>TRBJ1-5|TRBV7-9
CASSFPGQPQHF
>TRBJ2-1|TRBV14
CASSQGLAGISNEQFF
>TRBJ2-5|TRBV4-1
CASGGGVRETQYF
>TRBJ2-5|TRBV14
CASSRLTAQETQYF
>TRBJ2-3|TRBV3-1/TRBV3-2
CASSPVLGTDTQYF
>TRBJ1-1|TRBV27
CASSLSLGVTEAFF
>TRBJ1-3|TRBV18
CASSPANSGNTIYF
>TRBJ2-7|TRBV6-5
CASRPQSGQHYEQYF
>TRBJ1-4|TRBV4-2
CASSQDWEQGREKLFF
>TRBJ1-1|TRBV9
CASSVGADTEAFF
>TRBJ2-5|TRBV6-6
CASTGGQETQYF
>TRBJ1-4|TRBV6-1
CASSELRVGSEKLFF
>TRBJ2-1|TRBV3-1/TRBV3-2
CASSQPYRDRGLNEQFF
>TRBJ1-1|TRBV7-6
CASSLAPGEAFF
>TRBJ2-2|TRBV9
CASSQRTGANTGELFF
>TRBJ2-7|TRBV5-1
CASSLVPGTGLSEQYF